A selection of T cell receptor beta chains follows, all from one sample in a study of blood T cell repertoires in COVID-19. Using immunoSEQ multiplex PCR, the repertoire was profiled, and TCRdb retains in-frame clones only, with some absent. Counted here are over 150,000 clones, over 80% occurring once; the ten biggest clones make up roughly 2.9%. Material for sequencing was peripheral blood. The receptor source for this set is a woman in her sixties or seventies with acute or convalescent COVID-19. CDR3s include the opening cysteine and the closing phenylalanine or tryptophan. The D gene is left open where the match is weak. Rows give clone size only sometimes, using once, few, many, or a class for an expanded clone.

v_gene	d_gene	j_gene	abundance	CDR3nt	CDR3aa
TRBV5-8	TRBD1	TRBJ1-2	few	TGTGCCAGCAGATTAACAGGGGGCCAGGGCTACACCTTC	CASRLTGGQGYTF
TRBV10-3	-	TRBJ1-1	-	TGTGCCATCAGTGACAGGGACACTGAAGCTTTCTTT	CAISDRDTEAFF
TRBV27	TRBD1	TRBJ2-5	-	TGTGCCAGCAGTTCCCCCCATCGAGGGACAGCATTAGAAGAGACCCAGTACTTC	CASSSPHRGTALEETQYF
TRBV4-2	TRBD2	TRBJ2-3	few	TGTGCCAGCAGCCAAGATCCAGCGGGGGGTATCCAAGATACGCAGTATTTT	CASSQDPAGGIQDTQYF
TRBV9	TRBD1	TRBJ2-3	-	TGTGCCAGCAGCGTCTTACAGGGGGGCAGCACAGATACGCAGTATTTT	CASSVLQGGSTDTQYF
TRBV5-1	-	TRBJ2-7	-	TGCGCCAGCAGCTTGGGGGGCAGCTCCTACGAGCAGTACTTC	CASSLGGSSYEQYF
TRBV5-1	TRBD1	TRBJ2-1	-	TGCGCCAGCAGAAGTGGGACAGGGAATAATGAGCAGTTCTTC	CASRSGTGNNEQFF
TRBV6-5	-	TRBJ2-3	-	TGTGCCAGCAGGGCGGGTCCAGATACGCAGTATTTT	CASRAGPDTQYF
TRBV11-3	-	TRBJ2-7	-	TGTGCCAGCAGCCCTAACATGGGACTCTCCTACGAGCAGTACTTC	CASSPNMGLSYEQYF
TRBV6-2/TRBV6-3	-	TRBJ2-6	-	TGTGCCAGCAGTTACCCGACTTTCTCTGGGGCCAACGTCCTGACTTTC	CASSYPTFSGANVLTF
TRBV24-1	TRBD1	TRBJ2-2	once	TGTGCCACCAGTGATTTCCGGGACAGAGCCGGGGAGCTGTTTTTT	CATSDFRDRAGELFF
TRBV27	TRBD1	TRBJ2-3	-	TGTGCCAGCAGTTCCGGGACAGGGACAGATACGCAGTATTTT	CASSSGTGTDTQYF
TRBV19	-	TRBJ2-5	few	TGTGCCAGTATGGGGGGAGGAGCGGCCCAAGAGACCCAGTACTTC	CASMGGGAAQETQYF
TRBV7-2	TRBD1	TRBJ2-7	-	TGTGCCAGCAGCTATCGGACAGGGGGCCCCTACGAGCAGTACTTC	CASSYRTGGPYEQYF
TRBV6-5	TRBD2	TRBJ2-1	-	TGTGTCGCCTGCCAGGACGGGACTAGCAATGAGCAGTTCTTC	CVACQDGTSNEQFF
TRBV5-1	TRBD1	TRBJ2-6	once	TGCGCCAGCAGCTTGGTAGGGACAGGTTCTTCTGGGGCCAACGTCCTGACTTTC	CASSLVGTGSSGANVLTF
TRBV6-2/TRBV6-3	-	TRBJ1-1	-	TGTGCCAGCAGTTACCCCCCGCCAGGGAGGGAGACTGAAGCTTTCTTT	CASSYPPPGRETEAFF
TRBV18	-	TRBJ1-2	-	TGTGCCAGCTCACCTTCGGAGGCGGATGGCTACACCTTC	CASSPSEADGYTF
TRBV7-8	TRBD1	TRBJ1-6	-	TGTGCCAGCAGCTTAAGTTACAGAGGGGGCAGCTCCTATAATTCACCCCTCCACTTT	CASSLSYRGGSSYNSPLHF
TRBV5-8	-	TRBJ1-4	-	TGTGCCAGCAGCTTGGCCGGGAGGAGGGGGTCCAATGAAAAACTGTTTTTT	CASSLAGRRGSNEKLFF
TRBV19	TRBD1	TRBJ1-6	-	TGTGCCGGGCGGACAGGGAATTCACCCCTCCACTTT	CAGRTGNSPLHF
TRBV3-1/TRBV3-2	-	TRBJ1-1	-	TGTGCCAGCAGCCAGACAGGCCTTAGGGCTTTCTTT	CASSQTGLRAFF
TRBV28	-	TRBJ1-2	once	TGTGCCAGCAGTTTATTGGTCGGGGGAATTAGAGGCTACACCTTC	CASSLLVGGIRGYTF
TRBV2	TRBD1	TRBJ1-6	-	TGTGCCAGCAGTGCCCGGACAGGGAGTAATTCACCCCTCCACTTT	CASSARTGSNSPLHF